This TCR beta chain is drawn from a study of cytomegalovirus exposure and HLA in healthy donors. Notes on the study in general: In terms of immune exposure information, only CMV serostatus was available.

With regard to this clone: Antigen specificity is unknown.

V lost 8 bases and J lost 4, with 12 bases in between. Per germline, CDR1 MDHEN and CDR2 SYDVKM. This CDR3 comprises 13 residues. 13 Jbeta primers and 60 Vbeta primers were used for the PCR. The data were produced by immunoSEQ multiplex PCR, yet TCRdb's version contains in-frame clones alone and is incomplete. The top ten clones hold roughly 9.1% of a sample with roughly 100,000 clones, roughly 80% of them seen once. Sequenced sample: PBMCs. The receptor was derived from a male donor in good health and CMV-seropositive. The chain recombines TRBV28 with TRBJ1-3, with D tentatively TRBD1 (6 bases). CDR3 DNA sequence: TGTGCCAGCGGTCGAACAGGGGGAAACACCATATATTTT. It specifies CASGRTGGNTIYF.